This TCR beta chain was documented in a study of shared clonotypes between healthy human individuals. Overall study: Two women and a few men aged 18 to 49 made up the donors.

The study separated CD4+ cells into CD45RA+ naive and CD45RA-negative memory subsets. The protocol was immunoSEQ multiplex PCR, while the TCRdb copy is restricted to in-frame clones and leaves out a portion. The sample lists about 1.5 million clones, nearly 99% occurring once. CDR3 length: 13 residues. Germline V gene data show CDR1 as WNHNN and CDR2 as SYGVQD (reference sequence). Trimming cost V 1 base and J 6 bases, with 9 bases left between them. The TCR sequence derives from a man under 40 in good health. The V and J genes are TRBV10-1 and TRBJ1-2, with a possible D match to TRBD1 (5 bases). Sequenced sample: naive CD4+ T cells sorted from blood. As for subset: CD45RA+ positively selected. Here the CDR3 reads CASSEFAGNGYTF. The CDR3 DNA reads TGCGCCAGCAGTGAGTTTGCAGGGAATGGCTACACCTTC.